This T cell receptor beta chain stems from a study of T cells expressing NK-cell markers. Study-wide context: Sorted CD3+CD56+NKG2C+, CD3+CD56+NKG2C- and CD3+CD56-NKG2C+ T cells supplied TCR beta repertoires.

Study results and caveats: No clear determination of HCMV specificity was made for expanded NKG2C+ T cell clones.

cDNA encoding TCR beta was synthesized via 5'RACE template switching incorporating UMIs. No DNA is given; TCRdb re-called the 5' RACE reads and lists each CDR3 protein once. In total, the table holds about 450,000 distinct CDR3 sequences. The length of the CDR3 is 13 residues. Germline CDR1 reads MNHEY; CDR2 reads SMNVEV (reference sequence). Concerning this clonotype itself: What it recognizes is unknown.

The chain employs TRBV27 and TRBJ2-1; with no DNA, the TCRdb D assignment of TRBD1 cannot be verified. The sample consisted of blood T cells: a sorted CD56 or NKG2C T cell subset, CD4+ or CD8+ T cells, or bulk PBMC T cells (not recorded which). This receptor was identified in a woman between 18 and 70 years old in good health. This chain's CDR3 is CASSLLPGNEQFF.